A selection of T cell receptor beta chains follows, all from one sample in a study of blood T cell repertoires in COVID-19. Assay used: immunoSEQ multiplex PCR; TCRdb lists only in-frame clones, some missing. This table has roughly 200,000 clones, approximately 85% appearing once. The sample consisted of peripheral blood. Every receptor here comes from an older woman with acute or convalescent COVID-19. Both conserved end residues are part of each CDR3. D genes are given only for firm matches.

J gene,D gene,V gene,CDR3 protein
TRBJ1-2,NA,TRBV19,CASSILQGYNGYTF
TRBJ1-3,NA,TRBV11-2,CASSLNSPGNTIYF
TRBJ1-4,TRBD1,TRBV4-2,CASSPEAGQVDEKLFF
TRBJ1-2,TRBD1,TRBV19,CASSIIGTGEYGYTF
TRBJ1-2,TRBD1,TRBV28,CASRFSIQGPYGYTF
TRBJ2-1,NA,TRBV3-1/TRBV3-2,CASSQGELEQFF
TRBJ2-5,TRBD1,TRBV6-1,CASSGGPGTDSQETQYF
TRBJ1-2,TRBD1,TRBV7-8,CASSPNNRGGYTF
TRBJ1-1,NA,TRBV11-1,CASSFGDTEAFF
TRBJ2-1,NA,TRBV9,CASSVELAVNEQFF
TRBJ2-5,TRBD2,TRBV7-9,CASSPGTSGAAQYF
TRBJ2-2,TRBD1,TRBV7-3,CASSPTGTGKLGELFF
TRBJ2-5,NA,TRBV24-1,CATSETPGQGIETQYF
TRBJ2-1,TRBD2,TRBV13,CASSRGLAPEQFF
TRBJ2-1,NA,TRBV7-6,CASSLDNSGGITYNEQFF
TRBJ2-2,NA,TRBV10-3,CAIKSGDLTGELFF
TRBJ1-1,NA,TRBV28,CASSFPPSYADTEAFF
TRBJ1-2,NA,TRBV28,CASSSPPTAGYGYTF
TRBJ1-2,NA,TRBV6-5,CASSPGGYGYTF
TRBJ2-3,NA,TRBV18,CASSAYPDTQYF
TRBJ1-2,TRBD1,TRBV4-2,CASSQDVGQGYGYTF
TRBJ2-2,NA,TRBV27,CASSLRVSGELFF
TRBJ1-2,TRBD1,TRBV4-1,CASSQGQGYGYTF
TRBJ1-2,TRBD1,TRBV5-4,CASSSKIGQGSLGNYGYTF
TRBJ1-6,NA,TRBV7-6,CASSQRGDNSPLHF
TRBJ2-3,NA,TRBV5-1,CASSLRQLDTQYF
TRBJ2-1,NA,TRBV3-1/TRBV3-2,CATRGASYNEQFF
TRBJ2-1,NA,TRBV3-1/TRBV3-2,CASSRREDNEQFF
TRBJ2-1,TRBD2,TRBV7-2,CASSLELAGGDEQFF
TRBJ1-2,NA,TRBV4-1,CASSQAGGNYGYTF
TRBJ2-5,NA,TRBV12-3/TRBV12-4,CASRGVSETQYF
TRBJ1-1,NA,TRBV5-5,CASCPRGLNTEAFF
TRBJ1-4,NA,TRBV6-5,CASSLDNSNEKLFF
TRBJ1-1,NA,TRBV29-1,CSVEEAGGGTEAFF
TRBJ1-1,NA,TRBV19,CASSRGANTEAFF
TRBJ2-1,NA,TRBV7-2,CASSSRVYNEQFF
TRBJ1-1,NA,TRBV27,CASRRTSNTEAFF
TRBJ1-2,NA,TRBV7-9,CASSEAGRGYTF
TRBJ1-2,NA,TRBV27,CASSLSKQGNYGYTF
TRBJ2-3,NA,TRBV30,CAWSAESDTQYF
TRBJ2-1,TRBD2,TRBV28,CASSSPGGPYNEQFF
TRBJ1-1,NA,TRBV7-2,CASSLAPDSFTEAFF
TRBJ1-4,NA,TRBV3-1/TRBV3-2,CASTPGSGVGEKLFF
TRBJ1-3,TRBD1,TRBV27,CASSLRGQGNGNTIYF